The clone carrying this T cell receptor beta chain was observed a few times. Its antigen remains unknown. This entry comes from a study of blood T cells in healthy people across ages. Study-wide context: Through template switching, about one barcoded beta molecule was captured per two T cells, as measured in model experiments.

A second PCR, run for about 7 to 11 cycles, used a sample-barcoded 5' primer plus a J-beta primer mix. A minimum of 2.5 million CDR3-containing paired-end reads was obtained for each sample. Each CDR3 protein is one row after TCRdb ran MiXCR on the 5' RACE reads. The data hold about 1.4 million distinct CDR3 sequences, with roughly 60% observed a single time. Trimming shortened V by 1 base and J by 7 bases, and 11 bases separated the two germline ends. The CDR3 runs to 14 residues. Germline CDR1 is MNHNS and CDR2 is SASEGT. Overall study findings and caveats: There was a strong correlation between TCR beta diversity and naive T cell percentage.

With each sample, at least 5.5 micrograms of total RNA were extracted. V and J are TRBV6-1 and TRBJ2-1, with D perhaps matching TRBD1 (5 bases). The TCR originated in a man younger than 30 in good health. Material: blood. CDR3 bases: TGTGCCAGCAGTGAAGGGGCAGGGAAGAATGAGCAGTTCTTC. Translation: CASSEGAGKNEQFF.